The present entry profiles one T cell receptor (beta chain) with its context. Antigen specificity is unknown. The record originates from a study of CD8+ T cells in alopecia areata. Study details: Treatment of the treated patients consisted of oral tofacitinib, 5 to 10 mg twice daily.

Sample treatment: oral pan-JAK inhibitor, 5-10 mg twice daily. Obtained from alopecia areata patients were lesional scalp punch biopsies along with peripheral blood. The CDR3 runs 16 residues. Germline CDR1 reads SGHDT; CDR2 reads YYEEEE. The V end lost 2 bases, the J end lost 5 bases, and 17 bases lay between the germline ends. Study findings and constraints: Lesional scalp displayed greater clonality than normal scalp, most notably in alopecia totalis/universalis. Among the top 100, expanded CD8+ clones were significantly decreased by tofacitinib, as was scalp clonality.

RNA extraction and reverse transcription yielded cDNA as sequencing template. Here immunoSEQ multiplex PCR was the method, and the copy in TCRdb shows in-frame clones only, minus some. The profile shows about 76,000 clones, around 60% of them singletons. Specimen: CD8+ T cells sorted from blood, collected at week 24, from a patient treated with tofacitinib. This chain connects TRBV5-6 to TRBJ2-4, with a tentative D call TRBD2 (6 bases). The TCR was taken from a human donor with alopecia areata. This chain's CDR3 is CASSLEPGLQENIQYF. CDR3 DNA sequence: TGTGCCAGCAGCTTAGAACCGGGACTCCAGGAAAACATTCAGTACTTC.